This entry features one T cell receptor (beta chain) sequence. As originally analysed: Using reference gene primer amplification, nucleated cell counts were estimated. Assay: immunoSEQ multiplex PCR; the TCRdb copy retains only in-frame clones and omits some. V and J calls and clone size are as listed in that table; D and trimming were resolved from the DNA. This sample has around 94,000 clones; approximately 84% occur once, and the top ten carry 9.5% to 10%. These data come from a study of blood T cell repertoires in COVID-19. Study background: PBMCs, B-cell-depleted T cells, or T cells were the source of the cDNA or gDNA that made up the material.

Germline trimming cut 7 bases from V and 7 bases from J; bases unmatched to any gene: 11. Germline assignment: CDR1 SNHLY and CDR2 FYNNEI. The CDR3 has 16 amino acids. Sequencing was performed on peripheral blood. The receptor comes from a man in his forties with active or convalescent COVID-19. The chain has TRBV2 and TRBJ2-1; 12 nucleotides line up with TRBD2. In DNA, the CDR3 is TGTGCCAGCATCGCCCTAGCGGGGGGGCGGAGGAATGAGCAGTTCTTC. Protein sequence: CASIALAGGRRNEQFF.